These 28 T cell receptor beta chains were all obtained from the same sample, sequenced in a study of monozygotic twins with inflammatory bowel disease. TCRdb re-called the 5' RACE reads and gives one entry per CDR3 protein, without DNA. Its clone listing holds around 380,000 distinct CDR3 sequences. Sequencing used blood. All receptors come from a human donor with ulcerative colitis or Crohn's disease, or a healthy co-twin of an affected twin (not recorded which).

The chain combines TRBV15 with TRBJ2-7; TCRdb reports TRBD1, a call that lacks DNA to check it against. CDR1 and CDR2 (germline): LNHNV, YYDKDF (reference sequence). This CDR3 region has 14 residues. The CDR3 reads CATSRERTVYEQYF.

The chain has TRBV20-1 and TRBJ2-7; the TCRdb D gene call, TRBD1, has no DNA to confirm it. The CDR3 contains 14 residues. Germline values: CDR1 DFQATT, CDR2 SNEGSKA (reference sequence). The CDR3 is CSAREGQGVLEQYF.

V gene TRBV10-3 combines with J gene TRBJ1-1. Germline assignment: CDR1 ENHRY and CDR2 SYGVKD. The CDR3 has 12 residues. Here the CDR3 reads CAARRESTEAFF.

The chain has TRBV5-1 and TRBJ2-2; as DNA is missing, the TRBD1 call by TCRdb cannot be tested. This CDR3 contains 14 residues. In germline, CDR1 is SGHRS, CDR2 YFSETQ. This CDR3 is CASSLAAPPGELFF. Full variable domain (missing parts from reference TRBV5-1 and TRBJ2-2): KAGVTQTPRYLIKTRGQQVTLSCSPISGHRSVSWYQQTPGQGLQFLFEYFSETQRNKGNFPGRFSGRQFSNSRSEMNVSTLELGDSALYLCASSLAAPPGELFFGEGSRLTVL.

The chain carries TRBV2 and TRBJ1-1. This CDR3 is built from 14 residues. CDR1 SNHLY and CDR2 FYNNEI come from the germline V gene. CDR3 amino acids: CASIPPWRGTEAFF.

The chain joins TRBV7-3 to TRBJ2-2; as DNA is missing, the TRBD2 call by TCRdb cannot be tested. Germline CDR1 is SGHTA and CDR2 is FQGTGA. The CDR3 runs 17 residues. CDR3 amino acids: CASSLSGVGRLTGELFF.

The chain combines TRBV5-1 with TRBJ2-4; the TRBD1 assignment by TCRdb is unverifiable without DNA. Per germline, CDR1 SGHRS and CDR2 YFSETQ. The CDR3 has 15 amino acids. The CDR3 here is CASSPGQGVSNIQYF.

The J gene is TRBJ2-1, the V gene TRBV12-3 or TRBV12-4; TCRdb's D gene call, TRBD2, goes unchecked for lack of DNA. The CDR3 is made up of 18 amino acids. The CDR3 region is CASSLISGRSGSYNEQFF.

This chain connects TRBV29-1 to TRBJ2-1; no DNA is available, so the TRBD1 call from TCRdb remains unchecked. Looked up from germline, CDR1 is SQVTM and CDR2 is ANQGSEA. The CDR3 is 13 amino acids. CDR3 sequence reads: CSVGNRGSNEQFF.

The gene calls are TRBV12-3 or TRBV12-4 and TRBJ1-2; absent DNA, TCRdb's TRBD1 call cannot be checked. The length of the CDR3 is 14 residues. This CDR3 is CASVYLRGINGYTF.

This rearrangement joins TRBV7-2 to TRBJ1-6. This CDR3 region has 13 residues. Germline V CDR1 and CDR2: SGHTA, FQGNSA. The chain's CDR3 is CASTLTSGAPLHF. Using reference TRBV7-2 and TRBJ1-6 for the parts outside the CDR3, the full variable domain is GAGVSQSPSNKVTEKGKDVELRCDPISGHTALYWYRQSLGQGLEFLIYFQGNSAPDKSGLPSDRFSAERTGGSVSTLTIQRTQQEDSAVYLCASTLTSGAPLHFGNGTRLTVT.

CDR3 in amino acids: CSADGQGTNTEAFF. The rearrangement uses TRBV20-1 and TRBJ1-1; the TCRdb call, TRBD1, lacks DNA for checking. CDR3 size: 14 residues. Per germline, CDR1 DFQATT and CDR2 SNEGSKA (reference sequence).

The rearrangement joins TRBV29-1 to TRBJ1-2. The CDR3 totals 12 residues. Looked up from germline, CDR1 is SQVTM and CDR2 is ANQGSEA. CDR3 protein: CSVEQANYGYTF.

This sequence joins TRBV9 and TRBJ2-5; TCRdb outputs TRBD2, but without DNA this stays unchecked. CDR3 length equals 15 residues. Germline CDR1 SGDLS, CDR2 YYNGEE. The CDR3 sequence: CASSVEERPQETQYF.

The chain couples TRBV7-6 to TRBJ2-3; TCRdb proposes TRBD2, but this gene call is untestable without DNA. The CDR3 is 13 residues long. CDR1 SGHVS and CDR2 FNYEAQ come from the germline V gene. CDR3 residues: CASRGRDSNTQYF.

This rearrangement joins TRBV5-1 to TRBJ2-7. Per germline, CDR1 SGHRS and CDR2 YFSETQ. CDR3 length: 13 amino acids. This chain's CDR3 is CASSLVSTYEQYF. Variable domain in full (rest from reference TRBV5-1 and TRBJ2-7): KAGVTQTPRYLIKTRGQQVTLSCSPISGHRSVSWYQQTPGQGLQFLFEYFSETQRNKGNFPGRFSGRQFSNSRSEMNVSTLELGDSALYLCASSLVSTYEQYFGPGTRLTVT.

The J gene is TRBJ2-3, the V gene TRBV30; the D call from TCRdb, TRBD2, cannot be confirmed without DNA. The CDR3 covers 14 residues. Germline V gene data show CDR1 as GTSNPN and CDR2 as SVGIG (reference sequence). CDR3 in amino acids: CAWIAGNLTDTQYF.

V is TRBV2 and J is TRBJ2-7. This CDR3 comprises 13 residues. Germline CDR1 reads SNHLY; CDR2 reads FYNNEI. The CDR3 loop is CASRLDGSYEQYF. Variable domain in full (rest from reference TRBV2 and TRBJ2-7): EPEVTQTPSHQVTQMGQEVILRCVPISNHLYFYWYRQILGQKVEFLVSFYNNEISEKSEIFDDQFSVERPDGSNFTLKIRSTKLEDSAMYFCASRLDGSYEQYFGPGTRLTVT.

CDR3 loop: CASVGGLAGNEQFF. The V gene is TRBV2, the J gene TRBJ2-1; TCRdb's D call, TRBD2, is unchecked because there is no DNA. The germline gives CDR1 SNHLY, CDR2 FYNNEI. This CDR3 contains 14 residues.

V is TRBV7-9 and J is TRBJ1-4. CDR3 length: 14 amino acids. Looked up from germline, CDR1 is SEHNR and CDR2 is FQNEAQ (reference sequence). CDR3 in amino acids: CTSSPGGTNEKLFF.

The chain couples TRBV18 to TRBJ2-7; TCRdb names TRBD2, which stays unverified in the absence of DNA. CDR3 length: 15 residues. Germline CDR1 KGHSH, CDR2 LQKENI. The CDR3 here is CASSPDAGGSGEQYF.

The chain joins TRBV6-5 to TRBJ1-2; TCRdb reports TRBD1, a call that lacks DNA to check it against. The CDR3 extends over 15 amino acids. Germline V gives CDR1 MNHEY, CDR2 SVGAGI. The CDR3 here is CASSSGAGANYGYTF.

The chain uses TRBV6-1 and TRBJ2-2; TCRdb selects TRBD1, and the lack of DNA leaves this call unchecked. Germline lookup yields CDR1 MNHNS and CDR2 SASEGT. CDR3 length equals 15 residues. CDR3 residues: CASSQGGRGTGELFF.

This rearrangement joins TRBV4-2 to TRBJ2-2; the D gene TCRdb calls, TRBD1, cannot be checked with no DNA. The germline CDR1 and CDR2 sequences are LGHNA and YNFKEQ. This CDR3 has 16 residues. CDR3 loop: CASSQSLGTGSGELFF.

J is TRBJ1-2 and V is TRBV20-1; TCRdb indicates TRBD1, and absent DNA this call remains unverified. The CDR3 consists of 15 residues. Germline assignment: CDR1 DFQATT and CDR2 SNEGSKA (reference sequence). CDR3 protein: CSASPTGTSNYGYTF.

The chain employs TRBV4-2 and TRBJ1-3; the TCRdb D gene call, TRBD1, has no DNA to confirm it. In germline, CDR1 is LGHNA, CDR2 YNFKEQ. CDR3 length equals 15 residues. The CDR3 reads CASSQPGKAGNTIYF.

CDR3 sequence reads: CASSQENTGLNYGYTF. The chain is built from TRBV4-3 and TRBJ1-2; TCRdb picks TRBD1, but there is no DNA to check that call. The CDR3 is 16 residues long. The V gene's germline CDR1 is LGHNA and CDR2 YSLEER.

The genes are TRBV6-1 and TRBJ1-6; TCRdb reports TRBD1, a call that lacks DNA to check it against. This CDR3 comprises 15 residues. CDR1 MNHNS and CDR2 SASEGT come from the germline V gene. CDR3 sequence reads: CASSAAGTGNSPLHF.